These T cell receptor beta chains were read from a single sample in a study of T cell repertoires in aging, cancer and after chemotherapy. TCRdb reprocessed the multiplex PCR reads with MiXCR, giving one entry per CDR3 protein. The profile covers about 10,000 distinct CDR3 sequences, with around 38% appearing a single time and roughly 1.7% taken by the ten largest. The sample consisted of blood. Receptor source: a human donor in good health. Both conserved end residues are trimmed from each CDR3.

TRBV10-2	TRBJ2-7	ATLGSGSSYEQY
TRBV12-5	TRBJ2-3	ASGLEGGATDTQY
TRBV29-1	TRBJ1-2	SVDPTGGGTVGGYT
TRBV29-1	TRBJ1-1	SVERGTNTEAF
TRBV5-4	TRBJ2-5	ASSPGPAGETQY
TRBV6-1	TRBJ2-1	ASSLEGQVINEQF
TRBV19	TRBJ1-6	ASSPGQGRGSPLH
TRBV19	TRBJ2-2	ASSDTGELF
TRBV12-3/TRBV12-4	TRBJ1-5	ASSQGERQHQH
TRBV6-2/TRBV6-3	TRBJ1-5	ASSLDDSNQPQH
TRBV10-3	TRBJ1-5	ANRDIGHNQPQH
TRBV30	TRBJ1-2	ACRDRGYGYT
TRBV7-2	TRBJ2-1	ASSQGGHYNEQF
TRBV5-4	TRBJ2-2	ASSSKGTNTGELF
TRBV28	TRBJ1-2	ASYSAGGRGYT
TRBV5-6	TRBJ2-3	ASSPDRYTDTQY
TRBV15	TRBJ1-5	ATSRDPAGYSNQPQH
TRBV12-3/TRBV12-4	TRBJ1-6	ASSSRGPSNSPLH
TRBV30	TRBJ1-2	AWTRLGGYT
TRBV5-1	TRBJ1-1	ASSLDDSRNTEAF
TRBV12-3/TRBV12-4	TRBJ1-5	ASKNRGPGQPQH
TRBV6-5	TRBJ2-3	ASSYSPSLDTQY
TRBV6-1	TRBJ2-5	ASSFGDRTTLLPQETQY
TRBV27	TRBJ2-1	ASSLKSGQVFNEQF
TRBV7-6	TRBJ1-2	ASSLGAGDHYGYT
TRBV30	TRBJ2-3	AWNTGTDTQY
TRBV19	TRBJ1-4	ASSPRTVARLF
TRBV6-5	TRBJ2-3	ASSGGALTDTQY
TRBV5-1	TRBJ1-2	ASSLAGTGTGGYT
TRBV4-1	TRBJ1-4	ASSQAAGSNEKLF
TRBV5-4	TRBJ1-2	ASKPDRGGYGYT
TRBV29-1	TRBJ1-1	SVSVSQGANTEAF
TRBV5-4	TRBJ2-2	ASSLDRVAAGELF
TRBV4-1	TRBJ1-2	ASSQEGRPSGYT
TRBV5-1	TRBJ1-6	ASSARDRANSPLH
TRBV7-2	TRBJ2-5	ASSFGLAGGGDETQY
TRBV6-5	TRBJ2-1	ASSLSAGGQREQF
TRBV11-1	TRBJ1-6	ASSHSSHRESPLH
TRBV27	TRBJ1-2	ASSLAGVGRFGYT
TRBV20-1	TRBJ1-3	SALWRSGNTIY
TRBV6-5	TRBJ1-6	ASSPLKGTPVSPLH
TRBV18	TRBJ1-1	ASSPKSRDTKAF
TRBV5-1	TRBJ2-3	ASSLDGGRTDTQY
TRBV5-1	TRBJ2-3	ASSLAGGPDTQY
TRBV6-1	TRBJ2-1	ASSATRSADEQF
TRBV28	TRBJ1-2	ASSIPRWANYGYT
TRBV29-1	TRBJ2-3	SVARDRGLEGMQY
TRBV4-2	TRBJ1-5	ASSQDKYNQPQH
TRBV6-5	TRBJ1-3	ASSYSEATSGNTIY
TRBV12-3/TRBV12-4	TRBJ2-5	ASSVQGQETQY